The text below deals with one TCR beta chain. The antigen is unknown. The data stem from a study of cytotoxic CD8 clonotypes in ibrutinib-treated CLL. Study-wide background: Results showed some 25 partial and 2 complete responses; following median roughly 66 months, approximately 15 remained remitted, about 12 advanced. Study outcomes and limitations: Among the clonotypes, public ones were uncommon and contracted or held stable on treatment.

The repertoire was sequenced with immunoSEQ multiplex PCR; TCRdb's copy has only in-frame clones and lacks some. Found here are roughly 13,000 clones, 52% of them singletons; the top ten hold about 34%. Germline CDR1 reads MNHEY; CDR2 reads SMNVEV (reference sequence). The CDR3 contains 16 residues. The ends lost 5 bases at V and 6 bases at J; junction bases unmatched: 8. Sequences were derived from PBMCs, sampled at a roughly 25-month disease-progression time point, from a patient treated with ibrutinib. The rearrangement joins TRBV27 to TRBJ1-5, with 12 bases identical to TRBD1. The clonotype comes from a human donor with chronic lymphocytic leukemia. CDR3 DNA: TGTGCCAGCAGTCGAACCCGGGACAGGGGGCCTCAGCCCCAGCATTTT. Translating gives CASSRTRDRGPQPQHF.